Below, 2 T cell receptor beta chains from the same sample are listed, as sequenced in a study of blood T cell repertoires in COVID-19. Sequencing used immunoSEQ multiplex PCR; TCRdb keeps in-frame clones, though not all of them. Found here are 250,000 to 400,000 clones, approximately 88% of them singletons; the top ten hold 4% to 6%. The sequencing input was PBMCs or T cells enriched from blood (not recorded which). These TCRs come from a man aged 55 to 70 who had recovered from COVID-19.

In DNA form, the CDR3 reads TGTGCCAGCAGCAGAGACAGGGATTCTAACTATGGCTACACCTTC. Amino acids: CASSRDRDSNYGYTF. The chain joins TRBV7-9 to TRBJ1-2; 7 bases are a match to TRBD1. V shed 5 bases, J shed 0 bases, and the junction held 6 bases outside the gene matches. Looked up from germline, CDR1 is SEHNR and CDR2 is FQNEAQ (reference sequence). The CDR3 extends over 15 amino acids.

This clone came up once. CDR3 region: CASSLGGRAGTGELFF. For the CDR3, the DNA is TGTGCCAGCAGCTTGGGCGGGAGGGCAGGCACCGGGGAGCTGTTTTTT. This sequence joins TRBV11-2 and TRBJ2-2; the match to TRBD2 covers 9 bases. This CDR3 is built from 16 residues. Germline V gene data show CDR1 as SGHAT and CDR2 as FQNNGV. The J segment lost 4 bases and the V segment lost 3 bases, leaving 6 bases of the junction unmatched. The variable domain in full, completed from reference TRBV11-2 and TRBJ2-2, reads EAGVAQSPRYKIIEKRQSVAFWCNPISGHATLYWYQQILGQGPKLLIQFQNNGVVDDSQLPKDRFSAERLKGVDSTLKIQPAKLEDSAVYLCASSLGGRAGTGELFFGEGSRLTVL.